This TCR beta chain comes out of a study of CD8 T cells in ankylosing spondylitis. Regarding the study as a whole: As reported, disease-linked clones showed significant enrichment in matched ankylosing spondylitis synovial fluid. A motif in TCR beta, a set of several highly homologous variants, appeared characteristic of ankylosing spondylitis blood.

Quantitative 5'-RACE was performed with molecular barcodes, and it yielded the TCR beta libraries. From the 5' RACE reads, TCRdb called clonotypes with MiXCR, one entry per CDR3 protein. Among fewer than 750,000 distinct CDR3 sequences listed, about 20% were seen once. Concerning this clonotype itself: Antigen specificity is unknown.

Germline lookup yields CDR1 SGHTA and CDR2 FQGTGA. V gave up 1 base and J gave up 5 bases, with 12 bases separating them. The CDR3 loop spans 15 amino acids. This sequence was found in a male donor with ankylosing spondylitis. Sequencing was done on a sample of blood, either unsorted or a sorted T cell fraction (not recorded which). The V gene is TRBV7-3, the J gene TRBJ2-1; unclear D gene. CDR3 sequence reads: CASSLMLGNHNEQFF. In DNA, the CDR3 is TGTGCCAGCAGCTTAATGCTGGGTAATCACAATGAGCAGTTCTTC.